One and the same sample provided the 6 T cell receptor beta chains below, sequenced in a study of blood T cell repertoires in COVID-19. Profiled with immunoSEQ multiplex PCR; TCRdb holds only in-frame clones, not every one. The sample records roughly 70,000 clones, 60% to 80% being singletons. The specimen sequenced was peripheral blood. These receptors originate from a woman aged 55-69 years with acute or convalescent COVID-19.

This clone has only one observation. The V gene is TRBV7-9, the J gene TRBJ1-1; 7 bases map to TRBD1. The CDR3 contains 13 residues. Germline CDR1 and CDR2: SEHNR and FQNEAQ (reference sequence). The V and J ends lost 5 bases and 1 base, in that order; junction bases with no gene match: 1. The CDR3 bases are TGTGCCAGCAGCCCAGGGGGGAACACTGAAGCTTTCTTT. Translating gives CASSPGGNTEAFF.

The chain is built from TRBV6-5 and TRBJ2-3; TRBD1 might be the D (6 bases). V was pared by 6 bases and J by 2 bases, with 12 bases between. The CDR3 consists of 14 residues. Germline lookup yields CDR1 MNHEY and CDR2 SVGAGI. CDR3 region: CASSRRQDTDTQYF. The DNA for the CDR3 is TGTGCCAGCAGCCGTCGACAGGACACAGATACGCAGTATTTT.

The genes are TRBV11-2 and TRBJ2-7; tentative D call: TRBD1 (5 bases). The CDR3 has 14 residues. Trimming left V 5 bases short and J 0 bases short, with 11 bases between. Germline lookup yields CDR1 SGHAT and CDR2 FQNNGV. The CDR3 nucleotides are TGTGCCAGCAGCCTTACAGGAGACTCCTACGAGCAGTACTTC. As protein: CASSLTGDSYEQYF. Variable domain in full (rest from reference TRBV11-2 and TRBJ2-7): EAGVAQSPRYKIIEKRQSVAFWCNPISGHATLYWYQQILGQGPKLLIQFQNNGVVDDSQLPKDRFSAERLKGVDSTLKIQPAKLEDSAVYLCASSLTGDSYEQYFGPGTRLTVT.

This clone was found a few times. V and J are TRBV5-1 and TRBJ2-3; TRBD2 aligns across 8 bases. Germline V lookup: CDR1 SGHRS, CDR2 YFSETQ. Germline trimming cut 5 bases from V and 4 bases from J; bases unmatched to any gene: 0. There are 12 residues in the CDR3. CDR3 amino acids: CASRLAADTQYF. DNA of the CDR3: TGCGCCAGCAGACTAGCGGCAGATACGCAGTATTTT. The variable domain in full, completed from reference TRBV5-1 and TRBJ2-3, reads KAGVTQTPRYLIKTRGQQVTLSCSPISGHRSVSWYQQTPGQGLQFLFEYFSETQRNKGNFPGRFSGRQFSNSRSEMNVSTLELGDSALYLCASRLAADTQYFGPGTRLTVL.

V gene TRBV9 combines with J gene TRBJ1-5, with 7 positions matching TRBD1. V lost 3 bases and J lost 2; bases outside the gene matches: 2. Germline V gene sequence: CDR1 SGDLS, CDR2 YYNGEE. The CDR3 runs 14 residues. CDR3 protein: CASSATGRNQPQHF. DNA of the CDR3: TGTGCCAGCAGCGCGACAGGGCGCAATCAGCCCCAGCATTTT.

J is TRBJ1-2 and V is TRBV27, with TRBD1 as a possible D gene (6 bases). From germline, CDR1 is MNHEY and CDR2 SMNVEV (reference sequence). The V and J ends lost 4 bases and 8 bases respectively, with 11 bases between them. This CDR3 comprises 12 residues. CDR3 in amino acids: CASSSQGYGYTF. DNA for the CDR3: TGTGCCAGCAGTTCCCAGGGGTACGGCTACACCTTC.